What follows describes a single T cell receptor beta chain. This specimen belongs to a study of T cell responses to AZD1222 COVID-19 vaccine. Using immunoSEQ multiplex PCR, the repertoire was profiled, and TCRdb retains in-frame clones only, with some absent. The data contain approximately 150,000 clones, 91% of them seen just once; the ten biggest clones take up less than 1.5%. The germline gives CDR1 SGHTA, CDR2 FQGNSA. The CDR3 covers 18 residues. V lost 1 base and J lost 0, with 16 bases in between. The source of this sequence is an adult who received the AZD1222 COVID-19 vaccine. Sequenced here: peripheral blood, sampled 28 days after the second AZD1222 dose. This chain joins TRBV7-2 and TRBJ1-3; D unclear. The CDR3 coding sequence is TGTGCCAGCAGCTTAGTACCTCCTACACTCTTCTCTGGAAACACCATATATTTT. This codes for CASSLVPPTLFSGNTIYF.